A selection of T cell receptor beta chains follows, all from one sample in a study of blood T cell repertoires in COVID-19. Sequenced by immunoSEQ multiplex PCR; TCRdb stores in-frame clones only, minus some. The sample contains a few hundred thousand clones, roughly 89% of which appear only once. Sequencing used peripheral blood. These receptors were collected from a man aged 25-45 years with acute or convalescent COVID-19. Each CDR3 is given with its conserved first and last residue. The order of the fields is J gene, V gene, clone size, D gene, CDR3 DNA, CDR3 protein. The D gene is left open where the match is weak. Clone size is not always given. Where it is, it says once, few, many or a class for expanded clones.

j_call: TRBJ1-1
v_call: TRBV10-1
clone_size: NA
d_call: NA
cdr3_nt: TGCGCCAGCAGGGACAGCTTAAACACTGAAGCTTTCTTT
cdr3_aa: CASRDSLNTEAFF

j_call: TRBJ1-1
v_call: TRBV5-5
clone_size: once
d_call: NA
cdr3_nt: TGTGCCAGCAGCTTGTTAGTGGGCGTAGAGAGAGCTTTCTTT
cdr3_aa: CASSLLVGVERAFF

j_call: TRBJ1-1
v_call: TRBV28
clone_size: NA
d_call: TRBD1
cdr3_nt: TGTGCCAGCAGCTTTCGACAGGGGGTACTTCGGAACACTGAAGCTTTCTTT
cdr3_aa: CASSFRQGVLRNTEAFF

j_call: TRBJ1-4
v_call: TRBV7-8
clone_size: NA
d_call: NA
cdr3_nt: TGTGCCAGCAGCCTCTCACACGAAAAACTGTTTTTT
cdr3_aa: CASSLSHEKLFF

j_call: TRBJ2-1
v_call: TRBV5-1
clone_size: NA
d_call: NA
cdr3_nt: TGCGCCAGCAGCTTGGTTCGTGTAACAGGCCAGCCGTTCTTC
cdr3_aa: CASSLVRVTGQPFF

j_call: TRBJ2-7
v_call: TRBV27
clone_size: few
d_call: TRBD2
cdr3_nt: TGTGCCAGCAGACCCACGGGACTAGTGTACGAGCAGTACTTC
cdr3_aa: CASRPTGLVYEQYF

j_call: TRBJ2-7
v_call: TRBV27
clone_size: NA
d_call: TRBD1
cdr3_nt: TGTGCCAGCAGTTTAGACGGCCGTAGGACAGGGGGCTCCTTAAGCTACGAGCAGTACTTC
cdr3_aa: CASSLDGRRTGGSLSYEQYF

j_call: TRBJ1-1
v_call: TRBV2
clone_size: NA
d_call: NA
cdr3_nt: TGTGCCAGCAGGGTACAAGAAGCTTTCTTT
cdr3_aa: CASRVQEAFF

j_call: TRBJ1-1
v_call: TRBV11-2
clone_size: NA
d_call: NA
cdr3_nt: TGTGCCAGCAGCTTAGGTGGCAGGGCGAACACTGAAGCTTTCTTT
cdr3_aa: CASSLGGRANTEAFF

j_call: TRBJ2-7
v_call: TRBV6-6
clone_size: NA
d_call: TRBD2
cdr3_nt: TGTGCCAGCAGTCATAGCGGGAGGGCCCCCTACGAGCAGTACTTC
cdr3_aa: CASSHSGRAPYEQYF

j_call: TRBJ2-7
v_call: TRBV10-3
clone_size: NA
d_call: NA
cdr3_nt: TGTGCCATCAGGGATGAGAGAGGCGAGCAGTACTTC
cdr3_aa: CAIRDERGEQYF

j_call: TRBJ1-4
v_call: TRBV19
clone_size: NA
d_call: NA
cdr3_nt: TGTGCCAGTAGTATCGGAGGGATCTCTGAAAAACTGTTTTTT
cdr3_aa: CASSIGGISEKLFF

j_call: TRBJ1-5
v_call: TRBV30
clone_size: NA
d_call: NA
cdr3_nt: TGTGCCTGCCTACAAAAGGGGTCTAATCAGCCCCAGCATTTT
cdr3_aa: CACLQKGSNQPQHF

j_call: TRBJ1-5
v_call: TRBV19
clone_size: NA
d_call: NA
cdr3_nt: TGTGCCAGTATGGGGCCGCGGCTTGGCGGCAATCAGCCCCAGCATTTT
cdr3_aa: CASMGPRLGGNQPQHF

j_call: TRBJ1-1
v_call: TRBV7-2
clone_size: NA
d_call: NA
cdr3_nt: TGTGCCAGCAGAAGACAGGTGAACACTGAAGCTTTCTTT
cdr3_aa: CASRRQVNTEAFF

j_call: TRBJ1-5
v_call: TRBV6-5
clone_size: NA
d_call: NA
cdr3_nt: TGTGCCAGCAGTAGCCAAAGTCTGGGCAATCAGCCCCAGCATTTT
cdr3_aa: CASSSQSLGNQPQHF

j_call: TRBJ1-4
v_call: TRBV6-1
clone_size: NA
d_call: NA
cdr3_nt: TGTGCCAGCAGTGACCCAGGGCGGCCGGATGAAAAACTGTTTTTT
cdr3_aa: CASSDPGRPDEKLFF

j_call: TRBJ1-3
v_call: TRBV6-5
clone_size: NA
d_call: NA
cdr3_nt: TGTGCCAGCAGGGAGGGAGCTGGAAACACCATATATTTT
cdr3_aa: CASREGAGNTIYF

j_call: TRBJ2-2
v_call: TRBV5-1
clone_size: NA
d_call: TRBD2
cdr3_nt: TGCGCCAGCAGCTTAACTAGCGGTAACACCGGGGAGCTGTTTTTT
cdr3_aa: CASSLTSGNTGELFF

j_call: TRBJ2-2
v_call: TRBV9
clone_size: NA
d_call: NA
cdr3_nt: TGTGCCAGCAGCGTAAGTTACGGGGGTCGGAACACCGGGGAGCTGTTTTTT
cdr3_aa: CASSVSYGGRNTGELFF

j_call: TRBJ1-4
v_call: TRBV19
clone_size: NA
d_call: NA
cdr3_nt: TGTGCCAGTAGTAACAGGGCCGGGGATGAAAAACTGTTTTTT
cdr3_aa: CASSNRAGDEKLFF

j_call: TRBJ1-4
v_call: TRBV9
clone_size: NA
d_call: NA
cdr3_nt: TGTGCCAGCAGCCGGCCCGGGTTTGGTGAAAAACTGTTTTTT
cdr3_aa: CASSRPGFGEKLFF

j_call: TRBJ2-1
v_call: TRBV19
clone_size: once
d_call: TRBD1
cdr3_nt: TGTGCCAGTGTGGACAGGTCGAACAATGAGCAGTTCTTC
cdr3_aa: CASVDRSNNEQFF

j_call: TRBJ1-3
v_call: TRBV11-2
clone_size: NA
d_call: NA
cdr3_nt: TGTGCCAGCAGCTCCCTGAGGGAGGGACGGAACACCATATATTTT
cdr3_aa: CASSSLREGRNTIYF

j_call: TRBJ1-3
v_call: TRBV27
clone_size: NA
d_call: TRBD1
cdr3_nt: TGTGCCAGCAGTCCCCGAAGACAGGGGGCAGGAAACACCATATATTTT
cdr3_aa: CASSPRRQGAGNTIYF

j_call: TRBJ2-5
v_call: TRBV5-6
clone_size: NA
d_call: NA
cdr3_nt: TGTGCCAGCAGCCCAAGCCAAGCCCAAGAGACCCAGTACTTC
cdr3_aa: CASSPSQAQETQYF

j_call: TRBJ1-1
v_call: TRBV28
clone_size: NA
d_call: TRBD1
cdr3_nt: TGTGCCAGCAGTGAGGTAACAGGGGGCATAGTGGCTTTCTTT
cdr3_aa: CASSEVTGGIVAFF

j_call: TRBJ2-1
v_call: TRBV7-6
clone_size: NA
d_call: NA
cdr3_nt: TGTGCCAGCAGCAGAATCCCGGGACTGTCCTACAATGAGCAGTTCTTC
cdr3_aa: CASSRIPGLSYNEQFF

j_call: TRBJ2-1
v_call: TRBV5-6
clone_size: NA
d_call: NA
cdr3_nt: TGTGCCAGCAGCTTAATACTAGCTTGGGATGAGCAGTTCTTC
cdr3_aa: CASSLILAWDEQFF

j_call: TRBJ1-6
v_call: TRBV7-3
clone_size: NA
d_call: NA
cdr3_nt: TGTGCCAGCAGCTTCAGTCCTCTTACACCCCTCCACTTT
cdr3_aa: CASSFSPLTPLHF

j_call: TRBJ1-2
v_call: TRBV27
clone_size: NA
d_call: NA
cdr3_nt: TGTGCCAGCAGTTTATCGGGGCAGGGAAGGAACTATGGCTACACCTTC
cdr3_aa: CASSLSGQGRNYGYTF

j_call: TRBJ2-7
v_call: TRBV4-1
clone_size: once
d_call: NA
cdr3_nt: TGCGCCAGCAGCCAACAACTCCTCTACGAGCAGTACTTC
cdr3_aa: CASSQQLLYEQYF

j_call: TRBJ1-1
v_call: TRBV28
clone_size: NA
d_call: TRBD1
cdr3_nt: TGTGCCAGCAGGCCCGGGACAGAACCCTACACTGAAGCTTTCTTT
cdr3_aa: CASRPGTEPYTEAFF

j_call: TRBJ2-1
v_call: TRBV25-1
clone_size: NA
d_call: NA
cdr3_nt: TGTGCCAGCAGTGAACGGGAGCAGTTCTTC
cdr3_aa: CASSEREQFF

j_call: TRBJ1-4
v_call: TRBV12-3/TRBV12-4
clone_size: NA
d_call: NA
cdr3_nt: TGTGCCAGCAGTTTAGGAGACAGCACAAAACTGTTTTTT
cdr3_aa: CASSLGDSTKLFF